Shown below are 20 T cell receptor beta chains from a single sample sequenced in a study of T cells in Graves' hyperthyroidism and ophthalmopathy. Amplified TCR beta CDR3 regions derived from RNA transcripts. HTBI primers were the set used in a first-round RT-PCR of the TCR CDR3. MiXCR was run by TCRdb on the multiplex PCR reads, yielding one entry per CDR3 protein. The data show some 300,000 distinct CDR3 sequences, roughly 20% seen once. The source material was blood. Receptors originate from a man aged 45 to 65 with Graves' ophthalmopathy.

There are a few counts of this clonotype. The chain links TRBV5-1 to TRBJ2-7; 10 bases agree with TRBD2. This CDR3 spans 16 amino acids. Looked up from germline, CDR1 is SGHRS and CDR2 is YFSETQ. V gave up 0 bases and J gave up 3 bases; unmatched junction bases: 6. The CDR3 DNA reads as TGCGCCAGCAGCTTGGGGCTAGCGGGAGACCTCTACGAGCAGTACTTC. Translation gives CASSLGLAGDLYEQYF.

The table lists this clonotype with many counts. This chain links TRBV28 with TRBJ2-3; D perhaps matches TRBD1 (7 bases). There are 17 residues in the CDR3. V dropped 5 bases and J dropped 4 bases, with 22 bases sitting between them. Germline assignment: CDR1 MDHEN and CDR2 SYDVKM. The CDR3: CASSPQGQGGFADTQYF. DNA of the CDR3: TGTGCCAGCAGTCCCCAGGGGCAGGGGGGATTTGCAGATACGCAGTATTTT.

In its sample, this clonotype was seen many times. The chain combines TRBV11-2 with TRBJ2-3, with TRBD2 matching 11 bases. This CDR3 is built from 15 residues. V gave up 5 bases and J gave up 4 bases; unmatched junction bases: 5. From germline, CDR1 is SGHAT and CDR2 FQNNGV. The CDR3: CASSPTSGRPDTQYF. CDR3 sequence (DNA): TGTGCCAGCAGCCCCACTAGCGGGAGACCAGATACGCAGTATTTT.

The table lists this clonotype with a few counts. The V gene is TRBV6-1, the J gene TRBJ2-1; TRBD2 agrees at 8 bases. V lost 5 bases, J lost 5 bases, and 14 bases stayed unmatched. Per the germline V gene, CDR1 is MNHNS and CDR2 is SASEGT. The CDR3 loop spans 17 amino acids. CDR3 in DNA: TGTGCCAGCAGTCAAACAACCAGACTAGCGATCCACAATGAGCAGTTCTTC. Protein product: CASSQTTRLAIHNEQFF.

The sample holds a few counts of this clonotype. The gene calls are TRBV12-3 or TRBV12-4 and TRBJ2-5; D possibly corresponds to TRBD2 (6 bases). The CDR3 totals 13 residues. Trimming pared 3 bases from V and 5 bases from J, leaving 10 bases between. The CDR3 region is CASSFLADETQYF. CDR3 bases: TGTGCCAGCAGTTTCTTAGCGGATGAGACCCAGTACTTC.

A few counts support this clonotype. The V call is TRBV28, the J call TRBJ2-3; 9 bases are shared with TRBD2. Looked up from germline, CDR1 is MDHEN and CDR2 is SYDVKM. The CDR3 has 14 residues. V trimming: 4 bases; J trimming: 5 bases; junction bases outside the gene matches: 4. The CDR3 reads CASSSSGNRDTQYF. DNA for the CDR3: TGTGCCAGCAGTTCTAGCGGGAACAGAGATACGCAGTATTTT.

The V gene is TRBV7-9, the J gene TRBJ2-2; D call uncertain. CDR1 is SEHNR, CDR2 FQNEAQ, per germline (reference sequence). Trimming cost V 1 base and J 3 bases, with 9 bases left between them. The CDR3 spans 15 residues. CDR3 bases: TGTGCCAGCAGCTTAGGTGCCGCGGACACCGGGGAGCTGTTTTTT. It yields the protein CASSLGAADTGELFF.

This clonotype was observed many times. The chain uses TRBV5-1 and TRBJ1-1; the D gene is possibly TRBD1 (6 bases). V lost 1 base and J 0 bases, leaving 13 bases between the germline ends. In germline, CDR1 is SGHRS, CDR2 YFSETQ. The length of the CDR3 is 16 residues. CDR3 sequence reads: CASSLIRGMVNTEAFF. CDR3 nucleotide sequence: TGCGCCAGCAGCTTGATAAGGGGGATGGTGAACACTGAAGCTTTCTTT.

The chain joins TRBV27 to TRBJ1-2; no definite D call. This CDR3 is built from 16 residues. Germline CDR1 and CDR2: MNHEY and SMNVEV (reference sequence). V was pared by 2 bases and J by 8 bases, with 21 bases between. The CDR3 is CASSLGPGGEVGGYTF. CDR3 in DNA: TGTGCCAGCAGTTTAGGACCGGGAGGAGAGGTTGGAGGCTACACCTTC.

This clonotype was counted only a few times. The genes are TRBV28 and TRBJ2-3, with 7 bases that match TRBD1. Unmatched junction bases numbered 10, after V lost 11 bases and J lost 5 bases. Germline CDR1 and CDR2: MDHEN and SYDVKM. The CDR3 consists of 13 residues. The CDR3 nucleotides read TGTGCCGGGTCGACAGGGATCGAAGATACGCAGTATTTT. Its protein is CAGSTGIEDTQYF.

The chain carries TRBV24-1 and TRBJ2-5; 8 bases fit TRBD1. The ends lost 4 bases at V and 2 bases at J; junction bases unmatched: 5. CDR3 length equals 15 residues. Germline values: CDR1 KGHDR, CDR2 SFDVKD. CDR3: CATSDRDRSQETQYF. The CDR3 coding sequence is TGTGCCACCAGTGACCGGGACAGGTCGCAAGAGACCCAGTACTTC.

The chain couples TRBV20-1 to TRBJ2-7, with TRBD1 matching over 10 bases. CDR1 DFQATT and CDR2 SNEGSKA come from the germline V gene (reference sequence). J was trimmed by 4 bases and V by 4 bases; bases with no gene match: 10. The length of the CDR3 is 15 residues. The CDR3 nucleotides read TGCAGTGCTAAAAAGTCGGACAGGGGGTTGTACGAGCAGTACTTC. Residues: CSAKKSDRGLYEQYF.

This clonotype was recorded many times. The J gene is TRBJ1-2, the V gene TRBV18; 9 bases fit TRBD1. The V segment lost 3 bases and the J segment 3 bases; nucleotides outside the gene matches: 8. There are 16 residues in the CDR3. The germline V gene has CDR1 KGHSH and CDR2 LQKENI. The CDR3 loop is CASSPYPGQGDYGYTF. In nucleotides, the CDR3 is TGTGCCAGCTCACCTTATCCGGGACAGGGCGACTATGGCTACACCTTC.

The rearrangement links TRBV5-1 to TRBJ2-2; perhaps TRBD1 as D (6 bases). In germline, CDR1 is SGHRS, CDR2 YFSETQ. The ends were cut back, 6 bases at V and 3 bases at J, with 12 bases in the middle. This CDR3 is built from 14 residues. The CDR3 DNA follows: TGCGCCAGCACAATGGACAGTTACACCGGGGAGCTGTTTTTT. It specifies CASTMDSYTGELFF.

This chain connects TRBV5-1 to TRBJ2-1; 7 nucleotides agree with TRBD1. Germline V gene data show CDR1 as SGHRS and CDR2 as YFSETQ. CDR3 length: 13 amino acids. V dropped 4 bases and J dropped 6; count of bases not matched to a gene: 4. The CDR3 DNA follows: TGCGCCAGCAGCCTGGACAGGCCCAATGAGCAGTTCTTC. Its translation: CASSLDRPNEQFF.

This clonotype showed up many times. The gene calls are TRBV20-1 and TRBJ2-3, with a possible D match to TRBD2 (7 bases). CDR3 length equals 17 residues. V gave up 2 bases and J gave up 1 base, with 19 bases separating them. Germline loops: CDR1 DFQATT, CDR2 SNEGSKA (reference sequence). This CDR3 is CSARPLAEGGGTDTQYF. Written as DNA, the CDR3 is TGCAGTGCTAGACCTTTAGCGGAGGGGGGGGGCACAGATACGCAGTATTTT.

This clonotype has at least ten counts. V usage is TRBV27 and J usage is TRBJ2-6, with 9 bases aligning to TRBD1. From germline, CDR1 is MNHEY and CDR2 SMNVEV (reference sequence). V was clipped by 6 bases and J by 2 bases; unmatched bases: 11. The CDR3 consists of 18 residues. The CDR3 loop reads CASRDPGQGWAGANVLTF. CDR3 bases: TGTGCCAGCAGAGACCCGGGACAGGGATGGGCTGGGGCCAACGTCCTGACTTTC.

There are many counts of this clonotype. The V gene is TRBV7-6, the J gene TRBJ1-4, with 10 bases identical to TRBD1. There are 16 residues in the CDR3. In germline, CDR1 is SGHVS, CDR2 FNYEAQ. With V trimmed by 5 bases and J by 5 bases, 8 bases remained unmatched. Here the CDR3 reads CASSLRQGAPNEKLFF. The CDR3 nucleotides are TGTGCCAGCAGCCTACGACAGGGGGCCCCCAATGAAAAACTGTTTTTT.

The chain joins TRBV5-1 to TRBJ2-2, with TRBD1 as a possible D gene (5 bases). V shed 1 base and J shed 2 bases, with 18 bases lying between them. The CDR3 runs to 18 residues. Germline V gene lookup returns CDR1 SGHRS and CDR2 YFSETQ. Here the CDR3 DNA reads TGCGCCAGCAGCTTGTTCCCAAGGGGTCAGGGCAACACCGGGGAGCTGTTTTTT. Translated, it gives CASSLFPRGQGNTGELFF. Full variable domain (rest looked up from reference TRBV5-1 and TRBJ2-2): KAGVTQTPRYLIKTRGQQVTLSCSPISGHRSVSWYQQTPGQGLQFLFEYFSETQRNKGNFPGRFSGRQFSNSRSEMNVSTLELGDSALYLCASSLFPRGQGNTGELFFGEGSRLTVL.

This clonotype was detected many times. V and J are TRBV3-1 and TRBJ2-5; 10 nucleotides align to TRBD1. This CDR3 region has 12 residues. Germline V gene sequence: CDR1 LGHDT, CDR2 YNNKEL (reference sequence). V shed 11 bases, J shed 4 bases, and the junction held 4 bases outside the gene matches. The chain's CDR3 is CASDRGGETQYF. The CDR3 nucleotides are TGTGCCTCGGACAGGGGGGGAGAGACCCAGTACTTC.